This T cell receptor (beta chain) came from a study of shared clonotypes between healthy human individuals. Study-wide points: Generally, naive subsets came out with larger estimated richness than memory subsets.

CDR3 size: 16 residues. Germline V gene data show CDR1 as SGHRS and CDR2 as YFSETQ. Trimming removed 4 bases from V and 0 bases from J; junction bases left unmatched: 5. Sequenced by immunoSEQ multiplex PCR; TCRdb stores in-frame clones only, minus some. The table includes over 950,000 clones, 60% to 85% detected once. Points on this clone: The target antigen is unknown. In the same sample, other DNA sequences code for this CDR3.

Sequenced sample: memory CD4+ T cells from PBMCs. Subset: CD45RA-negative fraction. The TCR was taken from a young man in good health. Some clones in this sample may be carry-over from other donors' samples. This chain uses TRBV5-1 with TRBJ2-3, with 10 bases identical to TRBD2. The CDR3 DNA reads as TGCGCCAGCAGCCCCCGGACTAGCGGAAGCACAGATACGCAGTATTTT. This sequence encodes CASSPRTSGSTDTQYF.